The 26 T cell receptor beta chains below were found in one sample sequenced in a study of T cell responses to AZD1222 COVID-19 vaccine. The table came from immunoSEQ multiplex PCR; TCRdb's copy has only in-frame clones and leaves some out. The sample shows some 120,000 clones, around 90% of them seen only once. Sequencing was performed on peripheral blood, taken 28 days after the second AZD1222 dose. These receptors all come from an adult who received the AZD1222 COVID-19 vaccine.

The rearrangement joins TRBV4-3 to TRBJ1-2; D ambiguous. Germline-derived CDR1 and CDR2 are LGHNA and YSLEER. This CDR3 region has 17 residues. The ends were cut back, 0 bases at V and 1 base at J, with 15 bases in the middle. For the CDR3, the DNA is TGCGCCAGCAGCCAAGATGGAGGGATTGGGCTTAACTATGGCTACACCTTC. Encoded protein: CASSQDGGIGLNYGYTF.

This chain connects TRBV30 to TRBJ1-1; D call uncertain. This CDR3 is built from 13 residues. CDR1 and CDR2 from the germline V gene are GTSNPN and SVGIG (reference sequence). V was trimmed by 4 bases and J by 0 bases, leaving 9 bases between them. CDR3 loop: CAWKYSLNTEAFF. The CDR3 coding sequence is TGTGCCTGGAAGTACTCCCTGAACACTGAAGCTTTCTTT.

The chain links TRBV29-1 to TRBJ1-4; a weak D match, TRBD1 (5 bases). Trimming stripped 8 bases from V and 1 base from J, with 11 bases between. Looked up from germline, CDR1 is SQVTM and CDR2 is ANQGSEA. CDR3 length equals 13 residues. The CDR3 loop reads CSTQGETNEKLFF. In nucleotides, the CDR3 is TGCAGCACCCAGGGAGAAACTAATGAAAAACTGTTTTTT.

The rearrangement uses TRBV19 and TRBJ2-3; possibly TRBD1 for D (5 bases). Trimming left V 6 bases short and J 2 bases short, with 6 bases between. CDR1 and CDR2 (germline): LNHDA, SQIVND (reference sequence). This CDR3 has 12 amino acids. The CDR3 sequence: CASRDNTDTQYF. The DNA for the CDR3 is TGTGCCAGTAGGGACAACACAGATACGCAGTATTTT.

J is TRBJ1-3 and V is TRBV5-1; the D gene is possibly TRBD1 (5 bases). The V and J ends lost 0 bases and 3 bases respectively, with 13 bases between them. Germline CDR1 is SGHRS and CDR2 is YFSETQ. The CDR3 contains 16 residues. CDR3 in DNA: TGCGCCAGCAGCTTGGCCGCAGGGACGGGTGGAAACACCATATATTTT. It specifies CASSLAAGTGGNTIYF.

The rearrangement links TRBV19 to TRBJ1-1; D uncertain. There are 14 residues in the CDR3. Germline CDR1 and CDR2: LNHDA and SQIVND (reference sequence). The V end lost 7 bases, the J end lost 5 bases, and 17 bases lay between the germline ends. The CDR3 DNA reads as TGTGCCAGTAAGGGAGCCAGTCGCCTGACTGAAGCTTTCTTT. Translation: CASKGASRLTEAFF.

The chain combines TRBV12-5 with TRBJ1-6, with 9 bases matching TRBD1. CDR1 is LGHNT, CDR2 FRNRAP, per germline. The V segment lost 5 bases and the J segment 7 bases; nucleotides outside the gene matches: 3. The CDR3 loop spans 14 amino acids. The CDR3 DNA sequence: TGTGCTAGTGGTCGGACAGGGGCAAATTCACCCCTCCACTTT. Translating gives CASGRTGANSPLHF. Supplemented by reference TRBV12-5 and TRBJ1-6, the full variable domain reads DARVTQTPRHKVTEMGQEVTMRCQPILGHNTVFWYRQTMMQGLELLAYFRNRAPLDDSGMPKDRFSAEMPDATLATLKIQPSEPRDSAVYFCASGRTGANSPLHFGNGTRLTVT.

The rearrangement uses TRBV6-2 or TRBV6-3 and TRBJ2-1; tentatively, D is TRBD2 (6 bases). CDR1 is MNHEY and CDR2 is SVGEGT in the germline V gene. This CDR3 is built from 17 residues. Trimming took off 0 bases at V and 8 bases at J, with 20 bases between the two ends. CDR3 residues: CASSYSIEGSGLDEQFF. DNA for the CDR3: TGTGCCAGCAGTTACTCGATAGAGGGTAGCGGCCTTGATGAGCAGTTCTTC.

The chain joins TRBV3-1 (or the pseudogene TRBV3-2) to TRBJ2-7, with 7 bases aligning to TRBD1. The CDR3 loop spans 14 amino acids. V dropped 0 bases and J dropped 6; count of bases not matched to a gene: 5. The germline CDR1 and CDR2 sequences are LGHDT and YNNKEL (reference sequence). The CDR3 DNA follows: TGTGCCAGCAGCCAAGAACAGGGGAAGGGCGAGCAGTACTTC. Amino acid sequence: CASSQEQGKGEQYF.

This clone was seen only once. The chain couples TRBV6-5 to TRBJ2-1, with TRBD2 matching 11 bases. Trimming at V came to 10 bases and at J to 7 bases, leaving 6 bases not matched to a gene. The CDR3 is made up of 13 amino acids. The germline V gene has CDR1 MNHEY and CDR2 SVGAGI. Written as DNA, the CDR3 is TGTGCCACCCCCCTAGCGGGAGGTAATGAGCAGTTCTTC. Its protein is CATPLAGGNEQFF.

The chain has TRBV30 and TRBJ2-7, with TRBD1 matching 7 bases. The ends lost 2 bases at V and 1 base at J; junction bases unmatched: 5. The germline CDR1 and CDR2 sequences are GTSNPN and SVGIG (reference sequence). The CDR3 is made up of 14 amino acids. Here the CDR3 reads CAWSSTGASYEQYF. As DNA, the CDR3 is TGTGCCTGGAGTTCCACAGGGGCGTCCTACGAGCAGTACTTC.

The chain links TRBV9 to TRBJ2-3; 8 bases map to TRBD2. CDR1 and CDR2 from the germline V gene are SGDLS and YYNGEE. The CDR3 loop spans 15 amino acids. V shed 4 bases, J shed 0 bases, and the junction held 4 bases outside the gene matches. CDR3 sequence (DNA): TGTGCCAGCAGCTCCCTAGCGGGCAGCACAGATACGCAGTATTTT. It is translated as CASSSLAGSTDTQYF.

The gene calls are TRBV9 and TRBJ1-1, with 10 bases fitting TRBD1. The V segment lost 4 bases and the J segment 10 bases; nucleotides outside the gene matches: 10. The CDR3 covers 14 residues. The germline V gene encodes CDR1 SGDLS and CDR2 YYNGEE. Written as DNA, the CDR3 is TGTGCCAGCAGCCCCGGGACAGGGGTGAACGGAGCTTTCTTT. It specifies CASSPGTGVNGAFF.

This clone was seen once. The CDR3 DNA follows: TGTGCCACCAGCGCTGGAGGAAACCAGCCCCAGCATTTT. Protein sequence: CATSAGGNQPQHF. This rearrangement joins TRBV15 to TRBJ1-5; D gene unclear. Trimming shortened V by 5 bases and J by 7 bases, and 12 bases separated the two germline ends. The CDR3 consists of 13 residues. Germline-derived CDR1 and CDR2 are LNHNV and YYDKDF (reference sequence). Filled out from reference TRBV15 and TRBJ1-5, the complete variable domain reads DAMVIQNPRYQVTQFGKPVTLSCSQTLNHNVMYWYQQKSSQAPKLLFHYYDKDFNNEADTPDNFQSRRPNTSFCFLDIRSPGLGDTAMYLCATSAGGNQPQHFGDGTRLSIL.

The V gene is TRBV3-1 (or the pseudogene TRBV3-2), the J gene TRBJ2-7; D uncertain. The V and J ends lost 1 base and 0 bases respectively, with 7 bases between them. Germline-derived CDR1 and CDR2 are LGHDT and YNNKEL (reference sequence). This CDR3 spans 14 amino acids. The CDR3 bases are TGTGCCAGCAGCCAAGTGCTCAGCTCCTACGAGCAGTACTTC. Translating gives CASSQVLSSYEQYF.

As to this clone: The germline gene is not matched at one end of the junction; a read error may be the cause. V gene TRBV6-5 combines with J gene TRBJ1-5; D call uncertain. This CDR3 has 13 amino acids. Germline V gene data show CDR1 as MNHEY and CDR2 as SVGAGI. This CDR3 reads CASSYSTGEPQHF. The DNA of the CDR3 is TGTGCCAGCAGCTACTCCACCGGGGAGCCCCAGCATTTT.

This chain uses TRBV28 with TRBJ2-7, with a tentative D call TRBD2 (6 bases). The V and J ends lost 8 bases and 6 bases respectively, with 20 bases between them. The CDR3 consists of 14 residues. Germline assignment: CDR1 MDHEN and CDR2 SYDVKM. CDR3: CASGSSGLDSEQYF. The CDR3 DNA follows: TGTGCCAGCGGATCAAGCGGGTTGGATTCCGAGCAGTACTTC.

This sequence joins TRBV11-2 and TRBJ2-6, with 10 bases aligning to TRBD1. V was pared by 0 bases and J by 4 bases, with 6 bases of the junction left unmatched. The CDR3 extends over 18 amino acids. The germline V gene has CDR1 SGHAT and CDR2 FQNNGV. The CDR3 DNA reads TGTGCCAGCAGCTTAGACCGTGACAGGGGGCTAGGGGCCAACGTCCTGACTTTC. Translation gives CASSLDRDRGLGANVLTF.

V is TRBV4-3 and J is TRBJ1-2; TRBD1 matches at 9 bases. V dropped 0 bases and J dropped 8; count of bases not matched to a gene: 7. The CDR3 runs 15 residues. Germline V gene lookup returns CDR1 LGHNA and CDR2 YSLEER. The CDR3 nucleotides read TGCGCCAGCAGCCAAGATTTTGGTACAGGGGGCGGCTACACCTTC. Encoded protein: CASSQDFGTGGGYTF.

The rearrangement joins TRBV5-6 to TRBJ1-1; possible D gene TRBD1, 5 bases. Looked up from germline, CDR1 is SGHDT and CDR2 is YYEEEE. Trimming left V 3 bases short and J 6 bases short, with 9 bases between. CDR3 size: 12 residues. CDR3 region: CASSWRGAEAFF. The CDR3 bases are TGTGCCAGCAGCTGGCGGGGGGCTGAAGCTTTCTTT.

The DNA of the CDR3 is TGTGCCAGCCGGGAGTCACGATACGAGCAGTACTTC. Amino acids: CASRESRYEQYF. The V call is TRBV27, the J call TRBJ2-7, with D possibly being TRBD2 (6 bases). V lost 8 bases to trimming and J lost 4 bases, with 12 bases between them. CDR1 is MNHEY and CDR2 is SMNVEV in the germline V gene (reference sequence). The CDR3 covers 12 residues.

This chain uses TRBV29-1 with TRBJ2-3, with a possible D match to TRBD2 (5 bases). The V gene's germline CDR1 is SQVTM and CDR2 ANQGSEA. V lost 0 bases to trimming and J lost 0 bases, with 10 bases between them. The CDR3 runs 15 residues. DNA of the CDR3: TGCAGCGTTGAAGAACAGCGGACTAGCACAGATACGCAGTATTTT. Protein: CSVEEQRTSTDTQYF.

J is TRBJ1-2 and V is TRBV27, with TRBD1 matching over 8 bases. After removal of 2 bases from V and 4 bases from J, the junction contained 15 bases not matched to a gene. This CDR3 contains 18 residues. Germline CDR1 and CDR2: MNHEY and SMNVEV (reference sequence). The CDR3: CASSLTPYITGGPYGYTF. CDR3 DNA sequence: TGTGCCAGCAGTTTAACACCATATATCACAGGGGGTCCCTATGGCTACACCTTC.

This clone was found once. V usage is TRBV28 and J usage is TRBJ1-2; D uncertain. Germline CDR1 and CDR2: MDHEN and SYDVKM. Between the trimmed V and J ends, which lost 3 bases and 3 bases, there was a span of 8 bases. This CDR3 is 13 amino acids long. For the CDR3, the DNA is TGTGCCAGCAGTTTTACGCCCGACTATGGCTACACCTTC. Its translation is CASSFTPDYGYTF.

The chain joins TRBV5-1 to TRBJ1-1; 9 nucleotides agree with TRBD1. CDR1 and CDR2 from the germline V gene are SGHRS and YFSETQ. This CDR3 contains 14 residues. Trimming removed 3 bases from V and 4 bases from J; junction bases left unmatched: 4. CDR3 coding DNA: TGCGCCAGCAGCTCCCGGGACAGGGTCACTGAAGCTTTCTTT. Translated: CASSSRDRVTEAFF. Supplemented by reference TRBV5-1 and TRBJ1-1, the full variable domain reads KAGVTQTPRYLIKTRGQQVTLSCSPISGHRSVSWYQQTPGQGLQFLFEYFSETQRNKGNFPGRFSGRQFSNSRSEMNVSTLELGDSALYLCASSSRDRVTEAFFGQGTRLTVV.

Here the CDR3 DNA reads TGTGCCAGCTCACCACCTGGGACATCAGGAAAACTGTTTTTT. It translates to CASSPPGTSGKLFF. The chain joins TRBV18 to TRBJ1-4, with a tentative D call TRBD1 (6 bases). V gave up 0 bases and J gave up 10 bases, with 12 bases separating them. The CDR3 runs 14 residues. CDR1 and CDR2 from the germline V gene are KGHSH and LQKENI.